This TCR beta chain was documented in a study of T cell repertoires in cytomegalovirus infection. The wider study: Recently described HLA-C-restricted plus well-studied HLA-B-restricted CMV epitopes were used. Overall study results and limits: CMV-specific HLA-C-restricted TCR beta clonotypes dominated the ex vivo response.

Trimming took 1 base from V and 7 from J, leaving 11 bases between them. This CDR3 comprises 15 residues. Germline V lookup: CDR1 SNHLY, CDR2 FYNNEI. In TCRdb, the reads were re-called with MiXCR into one record per CDR3 protein. The sample has around 70,000 distinct CDR3 sequences, 25% to 30% seen once; the top ten hold 59%. A remark on this clonotype: Its antigen is currently unknown.

Sequencing was performed on CD8+ T cells from cultured PBMCs, taken from culture after CMV antigen stimulation. This chain uses TRBV2 with TRBJ1-6; tentative D call: TRBD1 (6 bases). The sequence derives from a human donor in good health (CMV status not recorded). Some clones in this sample may be carry-over from other donors' samples. This CDR3 is CASSEGGARNSPLHF. The CDR3 bases are TGTGCCAGCAGTGAAGGGGGGGCGCGGAATTCACCCCTCCACTTT.